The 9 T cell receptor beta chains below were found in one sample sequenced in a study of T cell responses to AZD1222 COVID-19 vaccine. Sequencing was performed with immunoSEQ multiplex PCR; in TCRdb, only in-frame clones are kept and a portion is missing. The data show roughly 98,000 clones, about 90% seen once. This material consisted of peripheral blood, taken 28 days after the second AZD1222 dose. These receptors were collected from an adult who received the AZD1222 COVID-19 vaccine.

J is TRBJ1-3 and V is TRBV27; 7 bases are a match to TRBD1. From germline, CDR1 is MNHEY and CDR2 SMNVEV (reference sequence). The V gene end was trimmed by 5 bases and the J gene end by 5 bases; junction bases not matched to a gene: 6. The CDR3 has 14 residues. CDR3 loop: CASSPRQGRNTIYF. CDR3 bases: TGTGCCAGCAGTCCTCGACAGGGCAGAAACACCATATATTTT.

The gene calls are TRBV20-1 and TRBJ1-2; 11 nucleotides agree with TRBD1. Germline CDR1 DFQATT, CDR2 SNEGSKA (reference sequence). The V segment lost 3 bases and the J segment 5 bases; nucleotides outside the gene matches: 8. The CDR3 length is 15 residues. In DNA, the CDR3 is TGCAGTGCTAGTTTCGCCGGGACAGGGGGTTATGGCTACACCTTC. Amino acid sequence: CSASFAGTGGYGYTF.

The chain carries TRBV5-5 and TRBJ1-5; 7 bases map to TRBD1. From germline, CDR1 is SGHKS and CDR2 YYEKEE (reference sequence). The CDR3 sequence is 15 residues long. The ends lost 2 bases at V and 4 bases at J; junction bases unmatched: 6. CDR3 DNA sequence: TGTGCCAGCAGCTTTCTACAGGGGCCAAATCAGCCCCAGCATTTT. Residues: CASSFLQGPNQPQHF.

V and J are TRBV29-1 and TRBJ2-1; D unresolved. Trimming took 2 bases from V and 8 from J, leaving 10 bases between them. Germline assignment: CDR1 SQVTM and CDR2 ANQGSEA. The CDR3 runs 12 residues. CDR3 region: CSVELVVHEQFF. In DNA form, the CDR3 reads TGCAGCGTTGAATTAGTAGTCCATGAGCAGTTCTTC.

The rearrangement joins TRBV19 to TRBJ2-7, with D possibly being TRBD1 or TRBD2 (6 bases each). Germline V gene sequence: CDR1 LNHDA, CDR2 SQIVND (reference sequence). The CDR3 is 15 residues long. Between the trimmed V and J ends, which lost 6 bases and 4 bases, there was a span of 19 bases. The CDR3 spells CASSLGHSSVYEQYF. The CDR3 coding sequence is TGTGCCAGTAGCTTGGGACATTCTAGCGTTTACGAGCAGTACTTC.

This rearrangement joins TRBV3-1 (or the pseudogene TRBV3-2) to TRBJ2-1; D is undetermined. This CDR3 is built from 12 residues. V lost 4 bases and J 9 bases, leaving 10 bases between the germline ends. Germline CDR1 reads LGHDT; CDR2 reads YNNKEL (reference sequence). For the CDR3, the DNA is TGTGCCAGCAGCCCCCAGATGAGTGAGCAGTTCTTC. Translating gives CASSPQMSEQFF.

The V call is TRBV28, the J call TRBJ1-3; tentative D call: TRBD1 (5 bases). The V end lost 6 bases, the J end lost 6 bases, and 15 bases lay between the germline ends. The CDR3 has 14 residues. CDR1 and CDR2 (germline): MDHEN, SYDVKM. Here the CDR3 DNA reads TGTGCCAGCAGAGCAGGGTTTCAAGAAAACACCATATATTTT. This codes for CASRAGFQENTIYF.

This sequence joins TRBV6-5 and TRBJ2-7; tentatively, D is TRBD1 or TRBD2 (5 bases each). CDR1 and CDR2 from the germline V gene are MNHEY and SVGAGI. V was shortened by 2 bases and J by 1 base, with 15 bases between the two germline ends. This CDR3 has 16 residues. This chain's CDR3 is CASSYGGWGRSYEQYF. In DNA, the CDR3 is TGTGCCAGCAGTTACGGGGGTTGGGGCCGATCCTACGAGCAGTACTTC.

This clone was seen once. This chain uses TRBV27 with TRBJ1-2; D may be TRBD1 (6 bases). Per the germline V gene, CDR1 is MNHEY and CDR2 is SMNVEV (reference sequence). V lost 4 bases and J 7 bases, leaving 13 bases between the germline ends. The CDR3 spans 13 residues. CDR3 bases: TGTGCCAGCAGTTCGAGAGGGGGTTTTGGCTACACCTTC. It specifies CASSSRGGFGYTF.